These 4 T cell receptor beta chains were all obtained from the same sample, sequenced in a study of tumour-infiltrating T cells in Burkitt lymphoma. Repertoires were generated with immunoSEQ multiplex PCR, while TCRdb's copy carries only in-frame clones and drops some. The sample records about 5,100 clones, approximately 26% being singletons. Sequenced material: tumor tissue. The receptor set was obtained from a human donor with diffuse large B-cell lymphoma.

This clone was observed a few times. V is TRBV28 and J is TRBJ1-5, with a weak D call TRBD1 (6 bases). Germline CDR1 MDHEN, CDR2 SYDVKM. The CDR3 consists of 14 residues. V gave up 5 bases and J gave up 4 bases, with 12 bases separating them. CDR3 sequence: CASSMGTPNQPQHF. The CDR3 coding sequence is TGTGCCAGCAGTATGGGGACACCTAATCAGCCCCAGCATTTT.

The chain is built from TRBV29-1 and TRBJ1-2, with D possibly matching TRBD1 (5 bases). This CDR3 has 15 amino acids. Germline CDR1 SQVTM, CDR2 ANQGSEA. V lost 3 bases and J 0 bases, leaving 14 bases between the germline ends. The CDR3 nucleotides are TGCAGCGTTGACAGGGCCTTACCTTCTAACTATGGCTACACCTTC. The encoded protein is CSVDRALPSNYGYTF.

This clone was observed a handful of times. The V and J genes are TRBV19 and TRBJ1-5, with D maybe TRBD1 (6 bases). Trimming removed 6 bases from V and 6 bases from J, with 12 bases in between. CDR1 is LNHDA, CDR2 SQIVND, per germline (reference sequence). The CDR3 sequence is 13 residues long. This chain's CDR3 is CASRVQGGQPQHF. As DNA, the CDR3 is TGTGCCAGTAGGGTTCAAGGGGGTCAGCCCCAGCATTTT.

This chain joins TRBV2 and TRBJ2-4; D call uncertain. Per germline, CDR1 SNHLY and CDR2 FYNNEI. This CDR3 spans 12 amino acids. Trimming removed 8 bases at V and 2 bases at J, with 7 bases between. CDR3 nucleotide sequence: TGTGCCAGCTCGTCTACCAAAAACATTCAGTACTTC. Protein product: CASSSTKNIQYF.